This TCR beta chain was profiled in a study of blood T cell repertoires in COVID-19. Study-wide background: Whether acute or convalescent, the COVID-19 samples came from the United States, Italy and Spain.

In the authors' methods: Estimates of nucleated cell counts were drawn from the amplification of reference gene primers. Profiling relied on immunoSEQ multiplex PCR, and the TCRdb table lists in-frame clones only, not all of them. V and J calls plus clone size are reproduced from that table; the DNA served to infer D and trimming. Of about 430,000 clones listed, approximately 87% are singletons. Source material: PBMCs or T cells enriched from blood (not recorded which). The TCR originated in a woman aged 25 to 39 with acute COVID-19.

The CDR3 bases are TGTGCGGCCCGGACAGTCTTGTCTGAGCAGTTCTTC. Translation: CAARTVLSEQFF. The gene calls are TRBV12-3 or TRBV12-4 and TRBJ2-1, with a tentative D call TRBD1 (6 bases). The CDR3 has 12 residues.